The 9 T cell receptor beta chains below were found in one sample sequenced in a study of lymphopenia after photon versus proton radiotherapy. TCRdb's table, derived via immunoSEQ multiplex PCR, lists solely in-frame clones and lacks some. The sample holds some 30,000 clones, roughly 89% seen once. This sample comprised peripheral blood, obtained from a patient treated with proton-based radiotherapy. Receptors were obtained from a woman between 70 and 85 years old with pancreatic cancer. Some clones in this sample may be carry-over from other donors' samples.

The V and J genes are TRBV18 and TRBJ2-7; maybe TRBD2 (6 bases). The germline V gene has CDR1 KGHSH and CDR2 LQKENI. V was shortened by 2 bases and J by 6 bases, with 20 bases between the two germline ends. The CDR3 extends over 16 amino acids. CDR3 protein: CASSPVYLRTKSEQYF. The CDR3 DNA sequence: TGTGCCAGCTCACCAGTCTACCTCAGGACTAAGAGCGAGCAGTACTTC.

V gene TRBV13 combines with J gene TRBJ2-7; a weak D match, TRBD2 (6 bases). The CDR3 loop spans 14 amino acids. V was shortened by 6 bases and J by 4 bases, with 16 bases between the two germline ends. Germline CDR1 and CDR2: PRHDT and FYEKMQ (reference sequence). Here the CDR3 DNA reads TGTGCCAGCAGGAAGGCGGGAAGGAAATACGAGCAGTACTTC. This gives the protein CASRKAGRKYEQYF.

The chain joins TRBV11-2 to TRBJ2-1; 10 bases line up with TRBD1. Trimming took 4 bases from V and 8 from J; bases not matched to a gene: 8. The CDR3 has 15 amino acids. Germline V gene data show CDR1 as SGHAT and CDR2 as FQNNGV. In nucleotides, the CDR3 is TGTGCCAGCAGCTATAGGGGGACAGGGGACCATGAGCAGTTCTTC. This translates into CASSYRGTGDHEQFF.

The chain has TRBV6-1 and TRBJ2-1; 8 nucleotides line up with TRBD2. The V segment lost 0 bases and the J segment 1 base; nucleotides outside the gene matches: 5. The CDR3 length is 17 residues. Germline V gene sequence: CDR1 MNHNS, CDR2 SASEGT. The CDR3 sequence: CASSEALTGGSYNEQFF. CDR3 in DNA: TGTGCCAGCAGTGAAGCGCTTACGGGAGGGTCCTACAATGAGCAGTTCTTC.

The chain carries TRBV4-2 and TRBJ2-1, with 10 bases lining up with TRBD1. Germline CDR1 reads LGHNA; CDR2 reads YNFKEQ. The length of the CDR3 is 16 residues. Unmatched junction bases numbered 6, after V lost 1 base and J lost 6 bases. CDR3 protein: CASSQAPGQGSNEQFF. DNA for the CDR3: TGTGCCAGCAGCCAAGCCCCGGGACAGGGGTCCAATGAGCAGTTCTTC.

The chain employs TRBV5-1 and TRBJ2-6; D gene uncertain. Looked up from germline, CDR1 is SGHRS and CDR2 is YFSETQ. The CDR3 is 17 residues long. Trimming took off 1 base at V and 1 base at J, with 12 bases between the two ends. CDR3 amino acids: CASSLIFGSSGANVLTF. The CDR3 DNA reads TGCGCCAGCAGCTTGATTTTCGGGTCATCTGGGGCCAACGTCCTGACTTTC.

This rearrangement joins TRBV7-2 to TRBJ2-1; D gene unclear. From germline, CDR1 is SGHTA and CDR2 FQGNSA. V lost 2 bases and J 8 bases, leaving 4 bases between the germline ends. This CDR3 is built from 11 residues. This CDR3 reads CASSLFDEQFF. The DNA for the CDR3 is TGTGCCAGCAGCTTATTTGATGAGCAGTTCTTC.

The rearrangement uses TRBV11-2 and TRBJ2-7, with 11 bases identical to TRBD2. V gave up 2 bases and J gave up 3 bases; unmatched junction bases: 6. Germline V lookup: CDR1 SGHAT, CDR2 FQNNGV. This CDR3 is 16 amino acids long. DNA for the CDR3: TGTGCCAGCAGCTTACATACTAGCGGGAGAGGCTACGAGCAGTACTTC. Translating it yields CASSLHTSGRGYEQYF.

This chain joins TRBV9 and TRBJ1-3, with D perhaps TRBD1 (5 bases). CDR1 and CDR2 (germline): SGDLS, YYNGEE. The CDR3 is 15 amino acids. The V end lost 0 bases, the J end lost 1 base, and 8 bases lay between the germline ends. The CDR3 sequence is CASSVVGGSGNTIYF. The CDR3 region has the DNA TGTGCCAGCAGCGTAGTCGGGGGATCTGGAAACACCATATATTTT.